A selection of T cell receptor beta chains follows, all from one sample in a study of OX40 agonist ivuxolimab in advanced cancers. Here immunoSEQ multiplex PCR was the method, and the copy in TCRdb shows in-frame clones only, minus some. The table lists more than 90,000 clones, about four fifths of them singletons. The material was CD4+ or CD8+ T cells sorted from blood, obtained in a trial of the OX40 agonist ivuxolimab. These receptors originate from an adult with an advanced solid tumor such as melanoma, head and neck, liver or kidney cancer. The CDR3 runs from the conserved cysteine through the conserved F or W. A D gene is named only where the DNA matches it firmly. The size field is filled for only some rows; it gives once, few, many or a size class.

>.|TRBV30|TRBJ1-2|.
TGTGCCTGGAGTGTTTCCTTTAATGGCTACACCTTC
CAWSVSFNGYTF
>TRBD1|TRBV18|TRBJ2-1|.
TGTGCCAGCTCAACCGGGACAGGGAATGAGCAGTTCTTC
CASSTGTGNEQFF
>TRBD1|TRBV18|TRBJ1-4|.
TGTGCCAGCACCCGATACAGGGGGGGTAATGAAAAACTGTTTTTT
CASTRYRGGNEKLFF
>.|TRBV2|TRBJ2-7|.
TGTGCCAGCAGTGCGAACATTCTTTACGAGCAGTACTTC
CASSANILYEQYF
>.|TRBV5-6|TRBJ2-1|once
TGTGCCAGCAGCCCGGCAGGACACGACAATGAGCAGTTCTTC
CASSPAGHDNEQFF
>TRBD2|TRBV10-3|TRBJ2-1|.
TGTGCCATCAGTGAGTCGGGGAGGCTAGCGGGCTCCTACAATGAGCAGTTCTTC
CAISESGRLAGSYNEQFF
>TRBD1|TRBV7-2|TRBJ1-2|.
TGTGCCAGCAGCTCCGGACCGAAGGGACAGGGAAACTATGGCTACACCTTC
CASSSGPKGQGNYGYTF
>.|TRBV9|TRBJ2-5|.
TGTGCCAGCAGCGTAGATGGGTGGGCTCAAGAGACCCAGTACTTC
CASSVDGWAQETQYF
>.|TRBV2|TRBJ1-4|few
TGTGCCAGCAGTGGTCAGGGGATGACTAATGAAAAACTGTTTTTT
CASSGQGMTNEKLFF
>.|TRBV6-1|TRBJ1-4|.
TGTGCCAGCTGCTACAGGGAAGAGAATGAAAAACTGTTTTTT
CASCYREENEKLFF
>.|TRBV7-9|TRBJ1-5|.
TGTGCCAGCAGCCGACAGAATCAGCCCCAGCATTTT
CASSRQNQPQHF
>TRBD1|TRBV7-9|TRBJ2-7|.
TGTGCCAGCAGCCTTGGACAGGGGGCTAGACAGTACTTC
CASSLGQGARQYF
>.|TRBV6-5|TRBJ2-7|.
TGTGCCAGCAGTATGGCAGAGCCTAGCTCCTACGAGCAGTACTTC
CASSMAEPSSYEQYF
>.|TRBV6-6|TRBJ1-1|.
TGTGCCAGCAGTTACGGGCAGGGGCCCACTGAAGCTTTCTTT
CASSYGQGPTEAFF
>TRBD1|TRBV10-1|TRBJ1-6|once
TGCGCCAGCAGTGGGACAGGAAGGAATTCACCCCTCCACTTT
CASSGTGRNSPLHF
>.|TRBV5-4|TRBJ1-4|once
TGTGCCAGCAGCTTAGGGGGGACTAATGAAAAACTGTTTTTT
CASSLGGTNEKLFF
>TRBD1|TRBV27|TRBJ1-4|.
TGTGCCAGCAGTTTATCAAGGGGGCTAGGGTCGGCTAATGAAAAACTGTTTTTT
CASSLSRGLGSANEKLFF
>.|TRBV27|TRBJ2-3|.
TGTGCCAGCAGTTTGGCAGGGGGCACAGATACGCAGTATTTT
CASSLAGGTDTQYF
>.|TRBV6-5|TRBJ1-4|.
TGTGCCAGCAGTTACTCCTCCGGGGGAAAACTGTTTTTT
CASSYSSGGKLFF
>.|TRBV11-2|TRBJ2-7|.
TGTGCCAGCAGCTTAGCGTTAGGGGGCGAGCAGTACTTC
CASSLALGGEQYF
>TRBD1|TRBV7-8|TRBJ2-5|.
TGTGCCAGCAGCACAACCGGGAAGGGGGCGCAAGAGACCCAGTACTTC
CASSTTGKGAQETQYF
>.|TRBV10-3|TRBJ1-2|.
TGTGCCATCAGTGAGGCGGGGCCCTTCTATGGCTACACCTTC
CAISEAGPFYGYTF
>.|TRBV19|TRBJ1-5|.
TGTGCCTGGGGGTGTCCGGGGGCCAGTCAGCCCCAGCATTTT
CAWGCPGASQPQHF
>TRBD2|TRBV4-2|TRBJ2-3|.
TGTGCCAGCAGCCCCCGACTAGCGGGAGGCCGCACAGATACGCAGTATTTT
CASSPRLAGGRTDTQYF
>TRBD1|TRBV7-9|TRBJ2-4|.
TGTGCCAGCAGCTCTTGGACAGGGTCCATATTCGATAAAAACATTCAGTACTTC
CASSSWTGSIFDKNIQYF
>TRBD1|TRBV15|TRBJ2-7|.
TGTGCCACCAGCAGAGATAAGTTAGGGACAGGGAGCTACGAGCAGTACTTC
CATSRDKLGTGSYEQYF
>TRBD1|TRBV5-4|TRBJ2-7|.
TGTGCCAGCAGTTTTAGGGGGCTCGAACCCGAGCAGTACTTC
CASSFRGLEPEQYF
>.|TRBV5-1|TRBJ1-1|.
TGCGCCAGCAGCTTGGTGAACCGGGGAACGGGGAACACTGAAGCTTTCTTT
CASSLVNRGTGNTEAFF
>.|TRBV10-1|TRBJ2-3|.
TGCGCCAGCAGTGATGTAGTTCGCGATACGCAGTATTTT
CASSDVVRDTQYF
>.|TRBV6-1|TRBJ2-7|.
TGTGCCAGCAGTGAGGCTTTCGGATTGGGCTACGAGCAGTACTTC
CASSEAFGLGYEQYF
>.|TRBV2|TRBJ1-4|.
TGTGCCAGCAGTGACAAGTTTAATGAAAAACTGTTTTTT
CASSDKFNEKLFF
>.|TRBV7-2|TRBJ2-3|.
TGTGCCAGCAGCCCACGGGCGGGGCCCTCCACAGATACGCAGTATTTT
CASSPRAGPSTDTQYF
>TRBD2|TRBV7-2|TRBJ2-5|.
TGTGCCAGCAGCCCCAGGGAAGCGGGAGTGGGCTTAGGGGAGACCCAGTACTTC
CASSPREAGVGLGETQYF
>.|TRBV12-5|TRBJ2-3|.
TGTGCTAGTGGTTTGGTACAAGGGGGTACAGATACGCAGTATTTT
CASGLVQGGTDTQYF
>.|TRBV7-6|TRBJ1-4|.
TGTGCCAGCAGCTTAGGGGTTATAGCTCTCGGGGAAAAACTGTTTTTT
CASSLGVIALGEKLFF
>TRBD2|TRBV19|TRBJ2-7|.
TGTGCCAGTAGTACTCGCGGGGGGGCACTCTACGAGCAGTACTTC
CASSTRGGALYEQYF
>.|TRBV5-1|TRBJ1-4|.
TGCGCCAGCAGCTTAGGCGGATATAATGAAAAACTGTTTTTT
CASSLGGYNEKLFF
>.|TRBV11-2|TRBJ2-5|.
TGTGCCAGCAGCCCTCGCGATGGAGGGGTGAGGGCGGAGACCCAGTACTTC
CASSPRDGGVRAETQYF
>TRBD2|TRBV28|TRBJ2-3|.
TGTGCCAGCAGTTTGGCGGGAGAACGGTCAGATACGCAGTATTTT
CASSLAGERSDTQYF
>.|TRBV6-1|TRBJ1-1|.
TGTGCCAGCAGTGACCTTTCTACGAACACTGAAGCTTTCTTT
CASSDLSTNTEAFF
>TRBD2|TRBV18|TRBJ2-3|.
TGTGCCAGCTCACCCGGGACTAGCGGCCCTCTAAGCACAGATACGCAGTATTTT
CASSPGTSGPLSTDTQYF
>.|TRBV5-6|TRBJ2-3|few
TGTGCCAGCAGCCGAAGGACCCAAGGCACAGATACGCAGTATTTT
CASSRRTQGTDTQYF
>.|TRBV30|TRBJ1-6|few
TGTGCCTGGAGTGTACAGGAGGATTCACCCCTCCACTTT
CAWSVQEDSPLHF
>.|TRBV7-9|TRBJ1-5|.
TGTGCCAGCAGCGACGGACGAAGGAGCAATCAGCCCCAGCATTTT
CASSDGRRSNQPQHF
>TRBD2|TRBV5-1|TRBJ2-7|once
TGCGCCAGCAGCTTGGGGCGTGGGGGAGGGAACGAGCAGTACTTC
CASSLGRGGGNEQYF
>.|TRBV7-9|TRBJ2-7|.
TGTGCCAGCAGTTCCCGGACGGGTTACGAGCAGTACTTC
CASSSRTGYEQYF
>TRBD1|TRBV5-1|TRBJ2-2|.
TGCGCCAGCAGCGCAAACTCAGGGGGCACCGGGGAGCTGTTTTTT
CASSANSGGTGELFF
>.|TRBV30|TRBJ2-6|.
TGTGCCTGGAGCCCTGACTCTGGGGCCAACGTCCTGACTTTC
CAWSPDSGANVLTF
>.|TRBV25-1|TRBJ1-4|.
TGTGCCAGCAGTGACCCCAGGCGGGGGGCGATGGGGGAAAAACTGTTTTTT
CASSDPRRGAMGEKLFF
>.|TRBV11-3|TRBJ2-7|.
TGTGCCAGCAGCTTACGCAGGGGCCACGAGCAGTACTTC
CASSLRRGHEQYF
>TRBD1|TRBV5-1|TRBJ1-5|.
TGCGCCAGCAGCTTGGAGGGGGCCCTCCATCAGCCCCAGCATTTT
CASSLEGALHQPQHF
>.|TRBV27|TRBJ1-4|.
TGTGCCAGCAGCCCCCAAAGAACTAATGAAAAACTGTTTTTT
CASSPQRTNEKLFF
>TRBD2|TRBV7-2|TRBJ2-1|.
TGTGCCAGCACCGGGACTAGCGTCGATGAGCAGTTCTTC
CASTGTSVDEQFF
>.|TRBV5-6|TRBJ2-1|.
TGTGCCAGCAGCCCACTAGCTGCCAGCTCCTACAATGAGCAGTTCTTC
CASSPLAASSYNEQFF
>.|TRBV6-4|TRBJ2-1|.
TGTGCCAGCAGCCGACAAGCGGGTGCATATGAGCAGTTCTTC
CASSRQAGAYEQFF
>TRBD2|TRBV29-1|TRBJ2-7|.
TGCAGCGTTGAGTCGGTAGCGGGGCACGAGCAGTACTTC
CSVESVAGHEQYF